The next 6 T cell receptor beta chains were all read from a single sample in a study of shared clonotypes between healthy human individuals. Generated by immunoSEQ multiplex PCR, the TCRdb table keeps only in-frame clones and is missing some. This sample carries approximately 1,000,000 clones, about 84% of them seen once, and the ten largest clones take under 0.6%. The sample was memory CD4+ T cells from PBMCs. Subset: CD45RA-negative fraction. Receptor source: a man between 18 and 35 years old in good health. Some clones in this sample may be carry-over from other donors' samples.

The chain combines TRBV5-1 with TRBJ1-2, with D possibly matching TRBD1 (6 bases). Trimming shortened V by 4 bases and J by 2 bases, and 18 bases separated the two germline ends. This CDR3 spans 16 amino acids. CDR1 and CDR2 (germline): SGHRS, YFSETQ. CDR3 sequence reads: CASSPGGGALNYGYTF. The CDR3 DNA sequence: TGCGCCAGCAGCCCGGGAGGGGGGGCGCTCAACTATGGCTACACCTTC.

The chain combines TRBV11-2 with TRBJ2-1; D unresolved. Per germline, CDR1 SGHAT and CDR2 FQNNGV. V lost 5 bases and J 6 bases, leaving 11 bases between the germline ends. The CDR3 extends over 13 amino acids. This CDR3 reads CASSEQRSNEQFF. The CDR3 nucleotides read TGTGCCAGCAGCGAGCAGAGGAGCAATGAGCAGTTCTTC.

The rearrangement joins TRBV30 to TRBJ2-7; possibly TRBD1 or TRBD2 for D (5 bases each). The CDR3 totals 13 residues. Germline V gene sequence: CDR1 GTSNPN, CDR2 SVGIG (reference sequence). The V end was cut by 3 bases, the J end by 4 bases, with 13 bases between. The DNA for the CDR3 is TGTGCCTGGAGCCGTGGGGGAGAGTACGAGCAGTACTTC. It specifies CAWSRGGEYEQYF.

This clone was observed once. V usage is TRBV5-4 and J usage is TRBJ1-1, with 7 bases lining up with TRBD1. In germline, CDR1 is SGHNT, CDR2 YYREEE (reference sequence). The V segment lost 7 bases and the J segment 2 bases; nucleotides outside the gene matches: 8. The length of the CDR3 is 14 residues. The CDR3 DNA is TGTGCCAGCTCGGACAGGAGAAAAAACACTGAAGCTTTCTTT. This translates into CASSDRRKNTEAFF.

The V and J genes are TRBV7-9 and TRBJ2-7; TRBD2 matches at 7 bases. Germline CDR1 reads SEHNR; CDR2 reads FQNEAQ (reference sequence). The J segment lost 4 bases and the V segment lost 2 bases, leaving 11 bases of the junction unmatched. The CDR3 has 16 amino acids. This CDR3 reads CASSLTSESEPYEQYF. In DNA, the CDR3 is TGTGCCAGCAGCTTAACTAGCGAGTCTGAACCTTACGAGCAGTACTTC. Using reference TRBV7-9 and TRBJ2-7 for the parts outside the CDR3, the full variable domain is DTGVSQNPRHKITKRGQNVTFRCDPISEHNRLYWYRQTLGQGPEFLTYFQNEAQLEKSRLLSDRFSAERPKGSFSTLEIQRTEQGDSAMYLCASSLTSESEPYEQYFGPGTRLTVT.

The chain recombines TRBV10-3 with TRBJ2-7; maybe TRBD1 (6 bases). The germline CDR1 and CDR2 sequences are ENHRY and SYGVKD. V gave up 3 bases and J gave up 0 bases, with 18 bases separating them. The CDR3 length is 17 residues. In nucleotides, the CDR3 is TGTGCCATCAGTGACCCGAATAAAGACAGGAGCTCCTACGAGCAGTACTTC. It specifies CAISDPNKDRSSYEQYF.